Given below is one T cell receptor beta chain in context. Its antigen remains unknown. The data are from a study of cytomegalovirus exposure and HLA in healthy donors. Sequencing was performed with immunoSEQ multiplex PCR; in TCRdb, only in-frame clones are kept and a portion is missing. The sample includes under 150,000 clones, more than 85% of them seen just once. The study, taken as a whole, reports: A few CMV-associated chains were confirmed in vitro to be specific for CMV antigens. Altogether, around 160 TCR beta chains were recorded as cytomegalovirus-associated. It was reportedly the case that the classifier diagnosed cytomegalovirus status with high specificity and sensitivity.

CDR3 length: 15 amino acids. The V gene lost 3 bases and the J gene lost 6 bases, with 12 bases spanning the gap. The germline gives CDR1 LNHNV, CDR2 YYDKDF (reference sequence). This chain links TRBV15 with TRBJ1-6; a weak D match, TRBD1 (5 bases). The origin of this receptor is a man younger than 35 in good health and CMV-seropositive. Sequenced: PBMCs. The CDR3 DNA reads TGTGCCACCAGCAGGACGACGGGGGTTAATTCACCCCTCCACTTT. Protein sequence: CATSRTTGVNSPLHF.